The 28 T cell receptor beta chains given below trace back to one sample, sequenced in a study of blood T cell repertoires in COVID-19 (dated by TCRdb to the early 2020s). The library relied on the immunoSEQ multiplex PCR assay. The table was pulled from immuneACCESS by TCRdb, which kept in-frame rearrangements only. Such tables lose some clones; where checked, under half of the loss comes from unresolved V genes, and the rest has no known cause. The sample contains 150,000 to 200,000 clones, around 80% of them found a single time. The ten largest clones take up around 7% of the sample. The sequencing sample was made of peripheral blood. Source of these receptors: a woman aged 40-49 years with COVID-19, enrolled during active disease.

The chain combines TRBV27 with TRBJ2-7, with TRBD2 identical over 13 bases. Germline V gene lookup returns CDR1 MNHEY and CDR2 SMNVEV (reference sequence). There are 17 residues in the CDR3. After removal of 3 bases from V and 4 bases from J, the junction contained 9 bases not matched to a gene. DNA for the CDR3: TGTGCCAGCAGTTTTTTTTCCGGGACTAGCGGGAAGTACGAGCAGTACTTC. Its protein product is CASSFFSGTSGKYEQYF.

This clone appeared once. The V call is TRBV19, the J call TRBJ1-1; a possible D gene is TRBD1 (6 bases). CDR3 size: 12 residues. Germline CDR1 is LNHDA and CDR2 is SQIVND (reference sequence). Trimming took off 2 bases at V and 10 bases at J, with 11 bases between the two ends. CDR3 loop: CASSIRTDPAFF. Here the CDR3 DNA reads TGTGCCAGTAGTATAAGGACAGATCCAGCTTTCTTT. Together with reference TRBV19 and TRBJ1-1, the CDR3 gives the full variable domain: DGGITQSPKYLFRKEGQNVTLSCEQNLNHDAMYWYRQDPGQGLRLIYYSQIVNDFQKGDIAEGYSVSREKKESFPLTVTSAQKNPTAFYLCASSIRTDPAFFGQGTRLTVV.

The chain carries TRBV5-1 and TRBJ2-5; D is perhaps TRBD2 (6 bases). V lost 0 bases and J lost 1, with 13 bases in between. This CDR3 comprises 16 residues. The germline CDR1 and CDR2 sequences are SGHRS and YFSETQ. As DNA, the CDR3 is TGCGCCAGCAGCTTGGGTCGCGGGACGGCCCAAGAGACCCAGTACTTC. Translating it yields CASSLGRGTAQETQYF.

This clone was recorded a few times. The chain carries TRBV27 and TRBJ2-1; D might be TRBD2 (5 bases). V gave up 3 bases and J gave up 9 bases, with 9 bases separating them. This CDR3 region has 12 residues. Germline CDR1 is MNHEY and CDR2 is SMNVEV (reference sequence). The CDR3 bases are TGTGCCAGCAGTTTTACACGGGGTGAGCAGTTCTTC. Translated: CASSFTRGEQFF.

This chain joins TRBV6-5 and TRBJ1-2; TRBD1 agrees at 9 bases. Per the germline V gene, CDR1 is MNHEY and CDR2 is SVGAGI. The V and J ends lost 7 bases and 7 bases, in that order; junction bases with no gene match: 10. The CDR3 extends over 14 amino acids. CDR3 in DNA: TGTGCCAGCACCCTCCGGGACAGGGACTCTGGCTACACCTTC. Translation: CASTLRDRDSGYTF.

V usage is TRBV25-1 and J usage is TRBJ2-7; TRBD2 agrees at 7 bases. Germline V lookup: CDR1 MGHDK, CDR2 SYGVNS. This CDR3 contains 12 residues. Losses at the gene ends were 8 bases for V and 6 bases for J; bases not matched to a gene: 7. The CDR3 loop is CASQRDYREQYF. CDR3 nucleotide sequence: TGTGCCAGCCAGAGGGACTACCGCGAGCAGTACTTC.

The chain joins TRBV18 to TRBJ1-5; the D gene is possibly TRBD1 (6 bases). V lost 3 bases to trimming and J lost 5 bases, with 11 bases between them. CDR3 size: 14 residues. CDR1 is KGHSH, CDR2 LQKENI, per germline. The CDR3 bases are TGTGCCAGCTCACCGCTTAAGGGGGATCAGCCCCAGCATTTT. Residues: CASSPLKGDQPQHF. The variable domain in full, with the rest retrieved from reference TRBV18 and TRBJ1-5, is NAGVMQNPRHLVRRRGQEARLRCSPMKGHSHVYWYRQLPEEGLKFMVYLQKENIIDESGMPKERFSAEFPKEGPSILRIQQVVRGDSAAYFCASSPLKGDQPQHFGDGTRLSIL.

The count of this clone is one. This chain joins TRBV4-2 and TRBJ2-7, with D possibly matching TRBD2 (5 bases). There are 14 residues in the CDR3. V lost 0 bases to trimming and J lost 2 bases, with 8 bases between them. Germline V CDR1 and CDR2: LGHNA, YNFKEQ. CDR3 protein: CASSQDWGAYEQYF. As DNA, the CDR3 is TGTGCCAGCAGCCAAGACTGGGGAGCCTACGAGCAGTACTTC.

This clone was recorded only once. The V gene is TRBV6-1, the J gene TRBJ1-2, with 8 positions matching TRBD1. This CDR3 has 14 residues. V was pared by 0 bases and J by 13 bases, with 10 bases of the junction left unmatched. CDR1 is MNHNS and CDR2 is SASEGT in the germline V gene. Here the CDR3 reads CASSEANYQGAGTF. The CDR3 DNA follows: TGTGCCAGCAGTGAAGCGAATTACCAGGGGGCTGGCACCTTC.

The rearrangement uses TRBV19 and TRBJ2-1; 8 bases line up with TRBD2. V was clipped by 2 bases and J by 3 bases; unmatched bases: 9. Germline V gives CDR1 LNHDA, CDR2 SQIVND (reference sequence). The CDR3 consists of 17 residues. The CDR3 here is CASSIIGLSGGYNEQFF. The DNA for the CDR3 is TGTGCCAGTAGTATAATTGGGCTCAGCGGGGGCTACAATGAGCAGTTCTTC. The full variable domain, in which reference TRBV19 and TRBJ2-1 provide the parts outside the CDR3, is DGGITQSPKYLFRKEGQNVTLSCEQNLNHDAMYWYRQDPGQGLRLIYYSQIVNDFQKGDIAEGYSVSREKKESFPLTVTSAQKNPTAFYLCASSIIGLSGGYNEQFFGPGTRLTVL.

The CDR3 region has the DNA TGTGCCAACTCACAGGGGACTAACTATGGCTACACCTTC. It encodes CANSQGTNYGYTF. The rearrangement uses TRBV2 and TRBJ1-2, with 7 bases that match TRBD1. The CDR3 loop spans 13 amino acids. V shed 10 bases, J shed 0 bases, and the junction held 5 bases outside the gene matches. Germline V gene lookup returns CDR1 SNHLY and CDR2 FYNNEI.

This chain links TRBV27 with TRBJ1-5, with unresolved D. V was shortened by 7 bases and J by 2 bases, with 18 bases between the two germline ends. The CDR3 has 16 residues. Germline CDR1 MNHEY, CDR2 SMNVEV (reference sequence). The CDR3 DNA follows: TGTGCCAGCAAAAAGGAGGGATTGGGTGGCAATCAGCCCCAGCATTTT. Translating gives CASKKEGLGGNQPQHF.

The chain recombines TRBV2 with TRBJ1-1, with D possibly TRBD1 on 6 matching bases. The germline V and J ends were trimmed by 6 bases and 4 bases, with 15 bases remaining between them. The germline CDR1 and CDR2 sequences are SNHLY and FYNNEI. The CDR3 has 14 amino acids. The CDR3 spells CASRTEQGSTEAFF. CDR3 DNA: TGTGCCAGCAGGACGGAACAGGGAAGCACTGAAGCTTTCTTT.

The CDR3 nucleotides read TGTGCCAGCAGCTTGACAGGGGCAACTAATGAAAAACTGTTTTTT. As protein: CASSLTGATNEKLFF. V and J are TRBV5-4 and TRBJ1-4; 7 bases line up with TRBD1. The CDR3 totals 15 residues. The germline gives CDR1 SGHNT, CDR2 YYREEE (reference sequence). J gave up 0 bases and V 1 base, and 0 bases lay outside the gene matches.

The DNA of the CDR3 is TGTGCCAGCAGTTACAAAGGACAGGGTCGGGGCTACACCTTC. It encodes CASSYKGQGRGYTF. The V gene is TRBV6-5, the J gene TRBJ1-2, with 8 bases matching TRBD1. CDR1 and CDR2 (germline): MNHEY, SVGAGI. Losses at the gene ends were 2 bases for V and 8 bases for J; bases not matched to a gene: 7. The CDR3 has 14 amino acids.

This rearrangement joins TRBV28 to TRBJ2-1; possible D gene TRBD1, 6 bases. The CDR3 is 15 amino acids. Trimming stripped 2 bases from V and 0 bases from J, with 8 bases between. Germline-derived CDR1 and CDR2 are MDHEN and SYDVKM. CDR3 nucleotides: TGTGCCAGCAGTTTAGGGGGCCCCTCCTACAATGAGCAGTTCTTC. It yields the protein CASSLGGPSYNEQFF.

By share, this clone counts as medium-sized. The V call is TRBV5-1, the J call TRBJ2-7; TRBD2 is a possible D gene (5 bases). CDR3 size: 14 residues. Germline V lookup: CDR1 SGHRS, CDR2 YFSETQ. V shed 3 bases and J shed 4 bases, with 14 bases lying between them. CDR3 sequence (DNA): TGCGCCAGCAGCTCAGGACTGACTGCGTACGAGCAGTACTTC. Amino acid sequence: CASSSGLTAYEQYF.

V usage is TRBV6-5 and J usage is TRBJ2-5, with D tentatively TRBD1 (5 bases). Per the germline V gene, CDR1 is MNHEY and CDR2 is SVGAGI. The CDR3 is 14 residues long. V was shortened by 5 bases and J by 4 bases, with 14 bases between the two germline ends. CDR3 DNA sequence: TGTGCCAGCAGTCCTGGTTGGGGCCGAGAGACCCAGTACTTC. Protein: CASSPGWGRETQYF.

This chain uses TRBV15 with TRBJ1-2; D not resolved. V was trimmed by 3 bases and J by 0 bases, leaving 20 bases between them. Germline loops: CDR1 LNHNV, CDR2 YYDKDF (reference sequence). CDR3 size: 18 residues. Here the CDR3 reads CATSSVFWPYLANYGYTF. CDR3 bases: TGTGCCACCAGCAGTGTCTTTTGGCCCTACCTAGCTAACTATGGCTACACCTTC.

On this clone: A read error may account for a junction end that differs from germline. V is TRBV7-7 and J is TRBJ2-1; TRBD1 matches at 8 bases. This CDR3 spans 15 amino acids. Germline-derived CDR1 and CDR2 are SSHAT and FNYEAQ (reference sequence). Written as DNA, the CDR3 is TGTGCTAGCAGCTTACAAGGACAGGGTTTGGATGAGCAGTTCTTC. Translated, it gives CASSLQGQGLDEQFF.

The chain combines TRBV7-9 with TRBJ2-1, with 8 bases aligning to TRBD2. Germline trimming cut 0 bases from V and 7 bases from J; bases unmatched to any gene: 5. Per germline, CDR1 SEHNR and CDR2 FQNEAQ (reference sequence). This CDR3 has 15 amino acids. CDR3 in DNA: TGTGCCAGCAGCTTAGCACGGGAGGGCCGGAATGAGCAGTTCTTC. The encoded protein is CASSLAREGRNEQFF.

The chain combines TRBV19 with TRBJ1-6; 8 bases map to TRBD1. The CDR3 contains 17 residues. V lost 5 bases and J lost 0; bases outside the gene matches: 6. CDR1 and CDR2 (germline): LNHDA, SQIVND (reference sequence). The CDR3 DNA is TGTGCCAGTAGTCGGGGACAGGCGAACTCCTATAATTCACCCCTCCACTTT. Translated, it gives CASSRGQANSYNSPLHF.

The genes are TRBV19 and TRBJ1-1, with D perhaps matching TRBD1 (5 bases). Trimming pared 0 bases from V and 8 bases from J, leaving 13 bases between. CDR1 and CDR2 from the germline V gene are LNHDA and SQIVND (reference sequence). CDR3 length equals 14 residues. CDR3 in amino acids: CASSIDTGTFEAFF. The CDR3 bases are TGTGCCAGTAGTATAGATACCGGGACTTTCGAAGCTTTCTTT.

The genes are TRBV2 and TRBJ2-3; no reliable D call. The CDR3 has 13 amino acids. Germline values: CDR1 SNHLY, CDR2 FYNNEI. The germline V and J ends were trimmed by 3 bases and 6 bases, with 10 bases remaining between them. CDR3 residues: CASSDRSYDTQYF. CDR3 bases: TGTGCCAGCAGTGATCGGTCTTACGATACGCAGTATTTT.

This chain joins TRBV7-9 and TRBJ2-2; perhaps TRBD1 as D (6 bases). In germline, CDR1 is SEHNR, CDR2 FQNEAQ (reference sequence). The CDR3 has 13 residues. The V end lost 6 bases, the J end lost 6 bases, and 11 bases lay between the germline ends. The CDR3 coding sequence is TGTGCCAGCAGGTCAGGGGATCCCGGGGAGCTGTTTTTT. Its protein product is CASRSGDPGELFF.

The chain carries TRBV5-1 and TRBJ2-7; D remains unclear. The CDR3 extends over 12 amino acids. In germline, CDR1 is SGHRS, CDR2 YFSETQ. With 4 bases removed from V and 5 bases from J, the gap between germline ends came to 10 bases. CDR3 DNA sequence: TGCGCCAGCAGCGGCCCCACCCACGAGCAGTACTTC. It translates to CASSGPTHEQYF.

CDR3 sequence: CAISESTPNQPQHF. CDR3 in DNA: TGTGCCATCAGTGAGTCGACACCCAATCAGCCCCAGCATTTT. This sequence joins TRBV10-3 and TRBJ1-5; D gene unclear. CDR3 length: 14 residues. CDR1 and CDR2 from the germline V gene are ENHRY and SYGVKD. With 0 bases removed from V and 3 bases from J, the gap between germline ends came to 6 bases.

The rearrangement links TRBV6-5 to TRBJ1-5; D is uncertain. Germline V lookup: CDR1 MNHEY, CDR2 SVGAGI. The CDR3 extends over 15 amino acids. V gave up 8 bases and J gave up 2 bases, with 16 bases separating them. The CDR3 DNA sequence: TGTGCCAGCCCACCAGGCGTAGTAGGCAATCAGCCCCAGCATTTT. This codes for CASPPGVVGNQPQHF.